This TCR beta chain was identified during a study of cytomegalovirus exposure and HLA in healthy donors (dated by TCRdb to 2016 to 2017). Background on the whole study: According to a later analysis, the 120 or so validation repertoires were produced on the same platform as the roughly 600 repertoires of the first cohort. The study aimed to test whether signatures of past pathogen exposure could be identified by cataloging public T cell receptors. Along with the roughly 710-subject first cohort, a separate validation cohort of some 130 different subjects was used. The study combined high-throughput TCR immunosequencing, statistical association of individual TCRs with disease status, and machine learning to predict cytomegalovirus infection status. Study-level results and caveats: In vitro tests confirmed that a few of the cytomegalovirus-associated TCR beta chains recognize cytomegalovirus antigens. Subsequent analysis determined that TCRs grouped into clusters in the first cohort also showed a tendency toward co-occurrence across the roughly 110 validation repertoires, and 85% to 95% of cluster scores exceeded 0. A later analysis had no HLA typing for the validation cohort, so co-occurrence there was scored across all 110 or so repertoires. The authors suggested that the approach could potentially be extended to other disease states and immunological phenotypes. The classifier was reported to diagnose cytomegalovirus status with high specificity and sensitivity in both the original and validation cohorts. Across donors, most TCR sequences were observed very rarely, whereas some public TCRs were present in many individuals. The study gave a list of around 170 TCR beta chains associated with cytomegalovirus.

The donors were included in the validation cohort of approximately 130 subjects, a group kept apart from the roughly 670-subject first cohort. With respect to this clone: Its specific antigen is unknown. Per-nucleotide qualities are absent, and no much larger clonotype sits a single base away.

Receptor amplification or capture employed the immunoSEQ multiplex PCR assay. Per the original workflow: To diagnose cytomegalovirus status from the catalog of TCR beta chain sequences, a statistical classification framework was built. Here the immuneACCESS table is served through TCRdb, limited to in-frame sequences with V and J called. Missing clones are a known gap in these copies; in checked studies unresolved V genes cover under half, and the rest lacks a known reason. D and trimming were read from the DNA, whereas the V and J calls and clone size are those reported in that table. In all, the sample holds approximately 260,000 clones, and 65% to 90% of those were seen once. The top ten constitute roughly 0.99% of the sample. Its CDR3 holds 13 amino acids, cysteine through phenylalanine. The read is trimmed to its CDR3 DNA, 39 bases read in frame from base 1. The germline V gene supplies CDR1 SGHVS and CDR2 FQNEAQ. After removal of 4 bases from V and 8 bases from J, the junction retains 6 bases not matched to a gene.

The chain couples TRBV7-8 to TRBJ1-2; 8 junctional bases match TRBD1. Sequencing input: PBMCs. This sequence originates from a woman under 30 in good health and CMV-seronegative. The sequenced DNA is TGTGCCAGCAGCTCTTCAGGGGGCGTCGGCTACACCTTC. The encoded protein is CASSSSGGVGYTF.